This TCR beta chain was recovered during a study of T cell changes during pregnancy in multiple sclerosis. The method was immunoSEQ multiplex PCR; TCRdb's version includes in-frame clones alone and lacks a portion of them. The data contain around 120,000 clones, roughly nine tenths of them seen just once; the ten biggest clones take up approximately 3.5%. This CDR3 spans 15 amino acids. Per the germline V gene, CDR1 is SGDLS and CDR2 is YYNGEE. Deletions cut 3 bases from V and 5 bases from J, with 17 bases between. The chain couples TRBV9 to TRBJ1-2, with a weak D call TRBD1 (6 bases). Sequencing used peripheral blood, obtained after pregnancy. The TCR was taken from a female donor with multiple sclerosis, enrolled in a pregnancy study. The CDR3 spells CASSAWTDLEYGYTF. In DNA, the CDR3 is TGTGCCAGCAGCGCCTGGACAGACCTAGAGTATGGCTACACCTTC.